One and the same sample provided the 10 T cell receptor beta chains below, sequenced in a study of human T cells and chemical hapten exposure. Documented time point: patch test 1, 2 weeks after DPC sensitization. Treatment denoted: therapeutic diphenylcyclopropenone sensitization with weekly scalp DPC. In TCRdb, the RACE reads were re-called with MiXCR into one record per CDR3 protein. Here the sample spans approximately 80,000 distinct CDR3 sequences, around 7.8% being singletons. The sample in question was whole blood, obtained in connection with sensitization to the hapten diphenylcyclopropenone (DPC). All receptors derive from a woman aged 25 to 45 with alopecia areata. Some clones in this sample may be carry-over from other donors' samples.

This clonotype was recorded a few times. The chain recombines TRBV6-1 with TRBJ2-7, with D possibly matching TRBD2 (6 bases). This CDR3 is built from 15 residues. Germline CDR1 is MNHNS and CDR2 is SASEGT. V gave up 6 bases and J gave up 1 base, with 16 bases separating them. The CDR3: CASRSDWGRSYEQYF. For the CDR3, the DNA is TGTGCCAGCAGGTCCGACTGGGGGAGGTCCTACGAGCAGTACTTC.

CDR3 loop: CAWSLPGFRGYTF. Written as DNA, the CDR3 is TGTGCCTGGAGTCTCCCAGGGTTTCGTGGCTACACCTTC. This chain joins TRBV30 and TRBJ1-2; TRBD1 might be the D (5 bases). Trimming pared 2 bases from V and 7 bases from J, leaving 14 bases between. Per germline, CDR1 GTSNPN and CDR2 SVGIG (reference sequence). The CDR3 consists of 13 residues.

This clonotype was picked up many times. This chain joins TRBV5-1 and TRBJ2-1, with 15 bases fitting TRBD2. Unmatched junction bases numbered 4, after V lost 5 bases and J lost 7 bases. This CDR3 spans 15 amino acids. CDR1 and CDR2 (germline): SGHRS, YFSETQ. Here the CDR3 reads CASSTGTSGGNEQFF. The CDR3, as DNA: TGCGCCAGCAGTACCGGGACTAGCGGGGGGAATGAGCAGTTCTTC.

The table lists this clonotype with many counts. This chain joins TRBV3-1 and TRBJ1-4; D ambiguous. Germline V gives CDR1 LGHDT, CDR2 YNNKEL (reference sequence). The CDR3 runs to 16 residues. V lost 4 bases, J lost 7 bases, and 19 bases lay in between. CDR3 in amino acids: CASSPAPGYEGEKLFF. CDR3 nucleotides: TGTGCCAGCAGCCCCGCGCCCGGATATGAGGGTGAAAAACTGTTTTTT.

The chain recombines TRBV21-1 with TRBJ1-4. TRBV21-1 is assigned pseudogene status. The CDR3 is made up of 15 amino acids. The CDR3 DNA reads as TGTGCCAGCAGCAGATGGGGAGCAACTAATGAAAAACTGTTTTTT. Its protein is CASSRWGATNEKLFF.

The table lists this clonotype with many counts. The V call is TRBV7-9, the J call TRBJ2-7; D gene uncertain. V was clipped by 4 bases and J by 6 bases, with 19 bases between them. From germline, CDR1 is SEHNR and CDR2 FQNEAQ (reference sequence). The CDR3 runs to 15 residues. CDR3 sequence (DNA): TGTGCCAGCAGCTCCGGTCCCTCGGATTACGCCGAGCAGTACTTC. This encodes CASSSGPSDYAEQYF.

This clonotype was picked up many times. The V and J genes are TRBV5-1 and TRBJ2-5; D could derive from TRBD1 or TRBD2 (5 bases each). This CDR3 has 14 residues. The V and J ends lost 4 bases and 2 bases respectively, with 12 bases between them. Germline loops: CDR1 SGHRS, CDR2 YFSETQ. The DNA for the CDR3 is TGCGCCAGCAGCCTGGAGTGGGGGCAAGAGACCCAGTACTTC. It codes for CASSLEWGQETQYF.

At least ten counts were recorded for this clonotype. The chain joins TRBV6-1 to TRBJ1-3; D gene ambiguous. Germline V lookup: CDR1 MNHNS, CDR2 SASEGT. This CDR3 contains 14 residues. The germline V and J ends were trimmed by 8 bases and 0 bases, with 11 bases remaining between them. CDR3: CASVRLSSGNTIYF. CDR3 nucleotides: TGTGCCAGCGTCCGACTGAGCTCTGGAAACACCATATATTTT.

This clonotype occurred many times. The chain joins TRBV6-5 to TRBJ1-4, with TRBD1 as a possible D gene (6 bases). V shed 0 bases and J shed 0 bases, with 20 bases lying between them. The germline V gene has CDR1 MNHEY and CDR2 SVGAGI. The CDR3 length is 20 residues. The CDR3 DNA follows: TGTGCCAGCAGTTACTCGAAAGGCAGGGGATTATCTGCAACTAATGAAAAACTGTTTTTT. Its translation: CASSYSKGRGLSATNEKLFF.

V usage is TRBV6-6 and J usage is TRBJ1-1; unclear D gene. V was cut by 0 bases and J by 0 bases, with 2 bases left in between. This CDR3 is built from 13 residues. Germline assignment: CDR1 MNHNY and CDR2 SVGAGI (reference sequence). CDR3 in amino acids: CASSYSVNTEAFF. The CDR3 DNA reads TGTGCCAGCAGTTACTCGGTGAACACTGAAGCTTTCTTT.